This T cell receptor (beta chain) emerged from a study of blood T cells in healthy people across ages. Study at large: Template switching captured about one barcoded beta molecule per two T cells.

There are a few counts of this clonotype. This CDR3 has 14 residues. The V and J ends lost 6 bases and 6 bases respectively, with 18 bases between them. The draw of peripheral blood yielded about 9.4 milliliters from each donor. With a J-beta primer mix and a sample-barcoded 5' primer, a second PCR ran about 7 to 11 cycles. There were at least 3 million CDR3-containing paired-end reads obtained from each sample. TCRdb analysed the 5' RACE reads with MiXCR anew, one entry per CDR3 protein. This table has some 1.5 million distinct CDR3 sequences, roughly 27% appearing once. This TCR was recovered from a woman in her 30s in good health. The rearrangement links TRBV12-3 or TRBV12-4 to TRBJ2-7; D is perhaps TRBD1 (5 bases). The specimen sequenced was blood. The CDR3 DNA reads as TGTGCCAGCAGCCCAGGGCAGACTCTGGGCGAGCAGTACTTC. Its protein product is CASSPGQTLGEQYF.